This T cell receptor beta chain was recovered during a study of blood T cell repertoires in COVID-19. For the study at large: Spain, Italy and the United States supplied samples that represented acute and convalescent COVID-19. The cDNA or gDNA used as material had been derived from T cells, B-cell-depleted T cells, or PBMCs.

Germline V gives CDR1 LNHDA, CDR2 SQIVND (reference sequence). Trimming left V 0 bases short and J 0 bases short, with 13 bases between. This CDR3 has 17 amino acids. Under the authors' procedure: For nucleated cells, counts were estimated from reference gene primer amplification. Method: immunoSEQ multiplex PCR; TCRdb's copy keeps in-frame clones and lacks some. The V and J calls and clone size were taken over from that table, and D and trimming were inferred from the DNA. The table has about 130,000 clones, under 95% seen once; the top ten hold about 3.5%. This sequence was found in a middle-aged man with active COVID-19. The material sequenced was peripheral blood. The chain carries TRBV19 and TRBJ2-3, with unresolved D. CDR3 sequence reads: CASSIEVTDSSTDTQYF. DNA of the CDR3: TGTGCCAGTAGTATAGAAGTTACTGACTCTAGCACAGATACGCAGTATTTT.